This TCR beta chain was found in a study of blood T cell repertoires in COVID-19. Overall study context: From the United States, Italy and Spain came samples of acute and convalescent COVID-19. From T cells, B-cell-depleted T cells, or PBMCs came the material, which was cDNA or gDNA.

Germline V gene data show CDR1 as SNHLY and CDR2 as FYNNEI. The CDR3 extends over 14 amino acids. After removal of 6 bases from V and 5 bases from J, the junction contained 4 bases not matched to a gene. Profiling relied on immunoSEQ multiplex PCR, and the TCRdb table lists in-frame clones only, not all of them. The table has about 140,000 clones, about 82% seen once. This clone occurred many times. This sequence joins TRBV2 and TRBJ2-7, with 13 bases that match TRBD2. Input material: peripheral blood. The receptor's source is a woman between 55 and 75 years old with acute or convalescent COVID-19. CDR3 sequence: CASSFGLAGDEQYF. DNA of the CDR3: TGTGCCAGCAGCTTCGGACTAGCGGGGGACGAGCAGTACTTC.